These 21 T cell receptor beta chains were sequenced from one sample in a study of cytomegalovirus exposure and HLA in healthy donors. The PCR made use of 60 Vbeta and 13 Jbeta primers. Produced via immunoSEQ multiplex PCR; TCRdb's table is partial and in-frame only. The data show approximately 150,000 clones, about 80% seen once. Material for sequencing was PBMCs. Receptors originate from a young woman in good health and CMV-seropositive.

This clone was picked up one time. J is TRBJ1-1 and V is TRBV29-1, with D maybe TRBD1 (6 bases). Germline CDR1 and CDR2: SQVTM and ANQGSEA. V lost 4 bases and J 3 bases, leaving 15 bases between the germline ends. There are 14 residues in the CDR3. The CDR3 protein is CSVAKGKGDTEAFF. CDR3 nucleotide sequence: TGCAGCGTTGCTAAGGGAAAGGGGGACACTGAAGCTTTCTTT.

This chain uses TRBV5-1 with TRBJ2-1, with D perhaps matching TRBD1 (5 bases). Trimming stripped 0 bases from V and 4 bases from J, with 5 bases between. Germline CDR1 and CDR2: SGHRS and YFSETQ. The CDR3 spans 13 residues. CDR3 in DNA: TGCGCCAGCAGCTTGGGACAGTACAATGAGCAGTTCTTC. It is translated as CASSLGQYNEQFF.

J is TRBJ1-3 and V is TRBV5-4, with a tentative D call TRBD1 (5 bases). Trimming cost V 1 base and J 0 bases, with 20 bases left between them. Germline values: CDR1 SGHNT, CDR2 YYREEE (reference sequence). The CDR3 extends over 19 amino acids. The DNA of the CDR3 is TGTGCCAGCAGCTTGTATATTGGACAAGGCTTATACTCTGGAAACACCATATATTTT. Amino acids: CASSLYIGQGLYSGNTIYF.

V usage is TRBV11-2 and J usage is TRBJ1-6, with 7 bases identical to TRBD1. This CDR3 contains 14 residues. V lost 1 base and J lost 11; bases outside the gene matches: 5. Germline assignment: CDR1 SGHAT and CDR2 FQNNGV. CDR3 sequence reads: CASSLGQGVAPLHF. The CDR3 nucleotides read TGTGCCAGCAGCTTAGGGCAGGGGGTTGCACCCCTCCACTTT.

V usage is TRBV18 and J usage is TRBJ1-1; D unclear. V was cut by 2 bases and J by 0 bases, with 4 bases left in between. The CDR3 extends over 13 amino acids. Per germline, CDR1 KGHSH and CDR2 LQKENI. The CDR3 loop reads CASSPEVNTEAFF. The CDR3, as DNA: TGTGCCAGCTCACCAGAGGTGAACACTGAAGCTTTCTTT. Filled out from reference TRBV18 and TRBJ1-1, the complete variable domain reads NAGVMQNPRHLVRRRGQEARLRCSPMKGHSHVYWYRQLPEEGLKFMVYLQKENIIDESGMPKERFSAEFPKEGPSILRIQQVVRGDSAAYFCASSPEVNTEAFFGQGTRLTVV.

This clone is a singleton in its sample. The chain carries TRBV5-6 and TRBJ1-2; D remains unclear. CDR3 size: 15 residues. V lost 2 bases and J lost 3, with 14 bases in between. Germline-derived CDR1 and CDR2 are SGHDT and YYEEEE. The CDR3: CASSFGYSSDYGYTF. For the CDR3, the DNA is TGTGCCAGCAGCTTTGGGTATTCTAGTGACTATGGCTACACCTTC.

The chain joins TRBV6-1 to TRBJ1-4; no firm D call. V was trimmed by 1 base and J by 5 bases, leaving 11 bases between them. The CDR3 extends over 15 amino acids. CDR1 is MNHNS, CDR2 SASEGT, per germline. CDR3 in amino acids: CASSEGASSNEKLFF. CDR3 sequence (DNA): TGTGCCAGCAGTGAAGGGGCCAGTTCGAATGAAAAACTGTTTTTT.

This chain uses TRBV9 with TRBJ1-3, with D possibly being TRBD1 (5 bases). Germline CDR1 reads SGDLS; CDR2 reads YYNGEE. This CDR3 comprises 13 residues. Trimming pared 0 bases from V and 9 bases from J, leaving 10 bases between. The CDR3 coding sequence is TGTGCCAGCAGCGTAGTTCAGGGATCCACCATATATTTT. Translating gives CASSVVQGSTIYF. The variable domain in full, completed from reference TRBV9 and TRBJ1-3, reads DSGVTQTPKHLITATGQRVTLRCSPRSGDLSVYWYQQSLDQGLQFLIQYYNGEERAKGNILERFSAQQFPDLHSELNLSSLELGDSALYFCASSVVQGSTIYFGEGSWLTVV.

This sequence joins TRBV7-9 and TRBJ2-3; the match to TRBD2 covers 9 bases. This CDR3 is built from 13 residues. With 5 bases clipped from V and 6 bases from J, the junction kept 3 bases outside the gene matches. Germline CDR1 SEHNR, CDR2 FQNEAQ (reference sequence). CDR3 sequence (DNA): TGTGCCAGCAGCGACGGACTAGCGGATACGCAGTATTTT. It codes for CASSDGLADTQYF. Supplemented by reference TRBV7-9 and TRBJ2-3, the full variable domain reads DTGVSQNPRHKITKRGQNVTFRCDPISEHNRLYWYRQTLGQGPEFLTYFQNEAQLEKSRLLSDRFSAERPKGSFSTLEIQRTEQGDSAMYLCASSDGLADTQYFGPGTRLTVL.

The chain links TRBV28 to TRBJ2-2, with 13 bases identical to TRBD2. Looked up from germline, CDR1 is MDHEN and CDR2 is SYDVKM. The CDR3 contains 17 residues. Trimming took 5 bases from V and 3 from J; bases not matched to a gene: 6. Here the CDR3 DNA reads TGTGCCAGCAGTATACTAGCGGGGGGGCGGCACACCGGGGAGCTGTTTTTT. Its protein product is CASSILAGGRHTGELFF.

This chain links TRBV29-1 with TRBJ1-2, with D possibly being TRBD1 (6 bases). V shed 7 bases and J shed 5 bases, with 11 bases lying between them. Germline assignment: CDR1 SQVTM and CDR2 ANQGSEA. This CDR3 has 11 amino acids. In DNA form, the CDR3 reads TGCAGCGGGTGGACAGAATATGGCTACACCTTC. Protein sequence: CSGWTEYGYTF.

The chain combines TRBV30 with TRBJ1-1, with TRBD1 matching over 8 bases. The CDR3 is made up of 15 amino acids. The germline V gene encodes CDR1 GTSNPN and CDR2 SVGIG (reference sequence). Losses at the gene ends were 2 bases for V and 5 bases for J; bases not matched to a gene: 10. As DNA, the CDR3 is TGTGCCTGGAGTTATAGGACAGGGTGGGTTACTGAAGCTTTCTTT. As protein: CAWSYRTGWVTEAFF.

The gene calls are TRBV25-1 and TRBJ1-2; 11 nucleotides line up with TRBD1. Germline V gene lookup returns CDR1 MGHDK and CDR2 SYGVNS. The CDR3 contains 16 residues. Unmatched junction bases numbered 6, after V lost 1 base and J lost 5 bases. The DNA for the CDR3 is TGTGCCAGCAGTGAATCCGGACAGGGGGCAAATTATGGCTACACCTTC. It is translated as CASSESGQGANYGYTF.

The chain recombines TRBV28 with TRBJ1-1; the match to TRBD1 covers 7 bases. CDR3 length equals 14 residues. CDR1 and CDR2 (germline): MDHEN, SYDVKM. The V and J ends lost 6 bases and 1 base, in that order; junction bases with no gene match: 5. The CDR3 nucleotides are TGTGCCAGCAGCGAACAGGGGCCGAACACTGAAGCTTTCTTT. Encoded protein: CASSEQGPNTEAFF. The variable domain in full, completed from reference TRBV28 and TRBJ1-1, reads DVKVTQSSRYLVKRTGEKVFLECVQDMDHENMFWYRQDPGLGLRLIYFSYDVKMKEKGDIPEGYSVSREKKERFSLILESASTNQTSMYLCASSEQGPNTEAFFGQGTRLTVV.

This clone was seen more than once but under ten times. The J gene is TRBJ2-2, the V gene TRBV7-2; no clear D gene. Trimming stripped 2 bases from V and 7 bases from J, with 14 bases between. The CDR3 runs to 15 residues. Germline CDR1 is SGHTA and CDR2 is FQGNSA. CDR3 coding DNA: TGTGCCAGCAGCTTAACGCGCTTATGGTACGGGGAGCTGTTTTTT. Protein sequence: CASSLTRLWYGELFF.

The V and J genes are TRBV7-6 and TRBJ2-2; TRBD2 might be the D (5 bases). Germline V CDR1 and CDR2: SGHVS, FNYEAQ. There are 15 residues in the CDR3. Trimming took off 1 base at V and 4 bases at J, with 10 bases between the two ends. CDR3 loop: CASSLEGGFTGELFF. CDR3 sequence (DNA): TGTGCCAGCAGCTTAGAAGGCGGGTTCACCGGGGAGCTGTTTTTT.

The chain recombines TRBV5-6 with TRBJ1-6, with D possibly TRBD1 on 5 matching bases. CDR3 length: 15 amino acids. V lost 0 bases to trimming and J lost 6 bases, with 10 bases between them. Germline assignment: CDR1 SGHDT and CDR2 YYEEEE. The CDR3 DNA sequence: TGTGCCAGCAGCTTGGTAGGGAGGGGTAATTCACCCCTCCACTTT. This sequence encodes CASSLVGRGNSPLHF.

CDR3 loop: CASSLPGGTGELFF. CDR3 DNA: TGTGCCAGCAGCTTACCCGGCGGCACCGGGGAGCTGTTTTTT. This chain joins TRBV11-1 and TRBJ2-2; D remains ambiguous. V lost 2 bases and J 4 bases, leaving 8 bases between the germline ends. Germline V gene lookup returns CDR1 SGHAT and CDR2 FQDESV (reference sequence). CDR3 size: 14 residues.

This clone came up a few times. The same CDR3 also results from other DNA sequences found in this sample. The V gene is TRBV19, the J gene TRBJ2-7; a weak D match, TRBD1 (6 bases). This CDR3 comprises 13 residues. Trimming took off 3 bases at V and 2 bases at J, with 8 bases between the two ends. Germline V lookup: CDR1 LNHDA, CDR2 SQIVND (reference sequence). This CDR3 is CASSIGTTYEQYF. CDR3 sequence (DNA): TGTGCCAGTAGTATCGGGACAACCTACGAGCAGTACTTC. Combining the CDR3 with reference TRBV19 and TRBJ2-7 gives the whole variable domain DGGITQSPKYLFRKEGQNVTLSCEQNLNHDAMYWYRQDPGQGLRLIYYSQIVNDFQKGDIAEGYSVSREKKESFPLTVTSAQKNPTAFYLCASSIGTTYEQYFGPGTRLTVT.

The chain has TRBV9 and TRBJ2-3, with TRBD2 matching 8 bases. Per germline, CDR1 SGDLS and CDR2 YYNGEE. Trimming at V came to 4 bases and at J to 2 bases, leaving 6 bases not matched to a gene. CDR3 length equals 15 residues. This chain's CDR3 is CASSFSGGLTDTQYF. The CDR3 DNA sequence: TGTGCCAGCAGCTTCAGCGGGGGCCTCACAGATACGCAGTATTTT. The variable domain in full, completed from reference TRBV9 and TRBJ2-3, reads DSGVTQTPKHLITATGQRVTLRCSPRSGDLSVYWYQQSLDQGLQFLIQYYNGEERAKGNILERFSAQQFPDLHSELNLSSLELGDSALYFCASSFSGGLTDTQYFGPGTRLTVL.

V and J are TRBV6-1 and TRBJ2-5, with TRBD2 as a possible D gene (5 bases). The DNA end is more similar to TRBJ2-7, so the J call may be wrong. CDR1 is MNHNS, CDR2 SASEGT, per germline. This CDR3 comprises 14 residues. CDR3 bases: TGTGCCAGCAGTCGTACCGGGGACTCCTACGAGCAGTACTTC. It specifies CASSRTGDSYEQYF.